This TCR beta chain was retrieved from a study of patients and donors after allogeneic stem cell transplantation. The ends lost 7 bases at V and 9 bases at J; junction bases unmatched: 9. This CDR3 is built from 14 residues. CDR1 is LNHNV, CDR2 YYDKDF, per germline (reference sequence). TCRdb used MiXCR to reprocess the RT-PCR reads, holding one entry per CDR3 protein. The sample yields about 110,000 distinct CDR3 sequences, over 30% seen once. Source material: blood, either unsorted or a sorted T cell fraction (not recorded which). The V call is TRBV15, the J call TRBJ1-6, with 7 bases lining up with TRBD1. The source is a human donor who was either an allogeneic HSCT recipient or a stem cell or donor lymphocyte infusion donor (not recorded which). It is not recorded whose cells these are; they may come from a transplant donor. The CDR3 protein is CATTPRTGGSPLHF. The DNA for the CDR3 is TGTGCCACCACGCCCAGGACAGGCGGTTCACCCCTCCACTTT.